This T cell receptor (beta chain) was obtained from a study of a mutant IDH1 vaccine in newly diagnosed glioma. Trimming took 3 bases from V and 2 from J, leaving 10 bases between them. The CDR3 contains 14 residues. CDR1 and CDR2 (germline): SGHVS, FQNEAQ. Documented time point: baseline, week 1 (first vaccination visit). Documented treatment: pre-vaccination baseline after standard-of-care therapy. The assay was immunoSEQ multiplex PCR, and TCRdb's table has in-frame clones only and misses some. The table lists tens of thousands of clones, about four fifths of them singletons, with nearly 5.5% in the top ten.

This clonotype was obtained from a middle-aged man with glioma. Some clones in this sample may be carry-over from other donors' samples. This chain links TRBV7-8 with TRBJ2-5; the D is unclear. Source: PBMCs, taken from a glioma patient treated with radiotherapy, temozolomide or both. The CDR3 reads CASSFIGRQETQYF. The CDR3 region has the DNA TGTGCCAGCAGCTTTATCGGCAGACAAGAGACCCAGTACTTC.